These 17 T cell receptor beta chains were all obtained from the same sample, sequenced in a study of blood T cell repertoires in COVID-19. The repertoire was sequenced with immunoSEQ multiplex PCR; TCRdb's copy has only in-frame clones and lacks some. Of 200,000 to 300,000 clones in the sample, about 80% were seen once. Sequenced material: peripheral blood. Source of these receptors: a woman aged 80 or older with acute or convalescent COVID-19.

This chain uses TRBV6-6 with TRBJ2-3, with 12 nucleotides matching TRBD2. The V gene's germline CDR1 is MNHNY and CDR2 SVGAGI (reference sequence). Trimming cost V 6 bases and J 1 base; bases outside gene matches: 2. This CDR3 has 15 amino acids. This CDR3 is CASSRLAGGTDTQYF. The CDR3 DNA reads as TGTGCCAGCAGCAGACTAGCGGGGGGCACAGATACGCAGTATTTT.

V usage is TRBV27 and J usage is TRBJ2-1; weak D call: TRBD2 (5 bases). This CDR3 spans 15 amino acids. Germline-derived CDR1 and CDR2 are MNHEY and SMNVEV (reference sequence). V gave up 3 bases and J gave up 8 bases, with 17 bases separating them. CDR3 nucleotides: TGTGCCAGCAGTTTGCTAGGACTGGAACGCGATGAGCAGTTCTTC. Its translation is CASSLLGLERDEQFF.

V gene TRBV12-5 combines with J gene TRBJ2-7, with D possibly TRBD1 on 6 matching bases. Between the trimmed V and J ends, which lost 0 bases and 4 bases, there was a span of 7 bases. CDR1 LGHNT and CDR2 FRNRAP come from the germline V gene. The CDR3 extends over 13 amino acids. The CDR3 DNA reads TGTGCTAGTGGTTTGGTAGACAGGTACGAGCAGTACTTC. Protein sequence: CASGLVDRYEQYF.

This clone was detected a few times. The V gene is TRBV12-3 or TRBV12-4, the J gene TRBJ1-1; 8 nucleotides agree with TRBD1. The CDR3 extends over 12 amino acids. V gave up 5 bases and J gave up 12 bases; unmatched junction bases: 8. CDR3 DNA sequence: TGTGCCAGCAGTCCGATCCGGGACAGGCCTTTCTTT. It yields the protein CASSPIRDRPFF.

The J gene is TRBJ1-1, the V gene TRBV18; 8 nucleotides line up with TRBD1. The CDR3 consists of 15 residues. V was pared by 6 bases and J by 0 bases, with 6 bases of the junction left unmatched. Germline CDR1 KGHSH, CDR2 LQKENI. In nucleotides, the CDR3 is TGTGCCAGCTCCCCCCAGGGGGCGATGAACACTGAAGCTTTCTTT. The encoded protein is CASSPQGAMNTEAFF.

The chain carries TRBV7-2 and TRBJ1-3; 10 nucleotides align to TRBD1. J lost 4 bases, V lost 3 bases, and 3 bases had no gene match. Germline values: CDR1 SGHTA, CDR2 FQGNSA. The length of the CDR3 is 15 residues. The CDR3 protein is CASSFATGGGNTIYF. CDR3 DNA: TGTGCCAGCAGCTTCGCGACAGGGGGCGGAAACACCATATATTTT.

CDR3 loop: CASSLVGAEAFF. The CDR3 coding sequence is TGTGCCAGCAGTTTAGTTGGAGCTGAAGCTTTCTTT. The chain links TRBV12-3 or TRBV12-4 to TRBJ1-1; unclear D gene. The CDR3 has 12 amino acids. Trimming took off 1 base at V and 6 bases at J, with 6 bases between the two ends.

J is TRBJ1-4 and V is TRBV11-2; a possible D gene is TRBD1 (6 bases). Germline V gene sequence: CDR1 SGHAT, CDR2 FQNNGV. CDR3 length: 16 residues. V was clipped by 2 bases and J by 8 bases, with 18 bases between them. CDR3 sequence (DNA): TGTGCCAGCAGCTTAACAGGAGCAGGGGCTAGGGAAAAACTGTTTTTT. This translates into CASSLTGAGAREKLFF.

In regard to this clone: This CDR3 is also generated by other DNA sequences in the sample. The chain links TRBV4-1 to TRBJ1-5; no definite D call. Per germline, CDR1 MGHRA and CDR2 YSYEKL. The V and J ends lost 0 bases and 6 bases respectively, with 9 bases between them. The CDR3 totals 14 residues. The CDR3 reads CASSQEGGSQPQHF. The CDR3 DNA follows: TGCGCCAGCAGCCAAGAAGGAGGAAGTCAGCCCCAGCATTTT.

The chain combines TRBV18 with TRBJ2-7; the match to TRBD1 covers 8 bases. V gave up 5 bases and J gave up 5 bases; unmatched junction bases: 2. This CDR3 comprises 12 residues. Germline V gene lookup returns CDR1 KGHSH and CDR2 LQKENI. CDR3 protein: CASSATGDEQYF. CDR3 coding DNA: TGTGCCAGCTCAGCGACAGGGGACGAGCAGTACTTC.

The V gene is TRBV9, the J gene TRBJ2-7; D possibly corresponds to TRBD1 (6 bases). The germline gives CDR1 SGDLS, CDR2 YYNGEE. The CDR3 is 15 residues long. V lost 4 bases to trimming and J lost 2 bases, with 16 bases between them. The DNA of the CDR3 is TGTGCCAGCAGCACAACGGACAGCCCAGCCTACGAGCAGTACTTC. Protein sequence: CASSTTDSPAYEQYF.

The CDR3 loop is CASSLAGDHGNTIYF. The DNA for the CDR3 is TGTGCCAGCAGCTTAGCAGGGGACCATGGAAACACCATATATTTT. The chain couples TRBV11-2 to TRBJ1-3, with D maybe TRBD1 (6 bases). CDR1 SGHAT and CDR2 FQNNGV come from the germline V gene. The CDR3 totals 15 residues. Trimming stripped 1 base from V and 3 bases from J, with 10 bases between.

Comments on this clone: Other DNA sequences in this specimen translate into the identical CDR3. DNA for the CDR3: TGTGCCACGGGAGAGAGCTCCTACGAGCAGTACTTC. Protein sequence: CATGESSYEQYF. The chain has TRBV2 and TRBJ2-7, with D possibly matching TRBD2 (6 bases). The CDR3 is 12 residues long. With 10 bases removed from V and 0 bases from J, the gap between germline ends came to 10 bases. Germline CDR1 SNHLY, CDR2 FYNNEI.

Only a few counts were recorded for this clone. The chain combines TRBV20-1 with TRBJ2-7, with TRBD2 as a possible D gene (6 bases). With 6 bases removed from V and 3 bases from J, the gap between germline ends came to 9 bases. The CDR3 consists of 11 residues. In germline, CDR1 is DFQATT, CDR2 SNEGSKA (reference sequence). CDR3 DNA sequence: TGCAGTGCCAGACTAGTCTACGAGCAGTACTTC. It yields the protein CSARLVYEQYF.

This sequence joins TRBV21-1 and TRBJ2-7; the D call of TRBD1 is as the table states it, not checked on the DNA. TRBV21-1 is a known pseudogene. There are 16 residues in the CDR3. The CDR3 DNA reads TGTGCCAGCAGCAAACACAGGGAGCTTGCGGTCGGCGAGCAGTACTTC. Protein: CASSKHRELAVGEQYF.

The rearrangement joins TRBV4-1 to TRBJ2-2, with 7 positions matching TRBD1. With 3 bases clipped from V and 6 bases from J, the junction kept 10 bases outside the gene matches. Germline V gene sequence: CDR1 MGHRA, CDR2 YSYEKL. CDR3 length: 16 residues. CDR3 DNA sequence: TGCGCCAGCAGCCATAATGACAGGGACACCCCCGGGGAGCTGTTTTTT. Its protein is CASSHNDRDTPGELFF.

The gene calls are TRBV19 and TRBJ1-2, with TRBD1 matching 8 bases. This CDR3 contains 15 residues. V dropped 3 bases and J dropped 4; count of bases not matched to a gene: 7. Looked up from germline, CDR1 is LNHDA and CDR2 is SQIVND (reference sequence). The CDR3 nucleotides are TGTGCCAGTAGTATCCGATGGACAGGGATCTATGGCTACACCTTC. Translated, it gives CASSIRWTGIYGYTF.